The 28 T cell receptor beta chains reported below all come from one sample, sequenced in a study of T cell responses to AZD1222 COVID-19 vaccine. Generated by immunoSEQ multiplex PCR, the TCRdb table keeps only in-frame clones and is missing some. Here the sample spans more than 140,000 clones, roughly 90% being singletons. The starting material was peripheral blood, obtained on day 0 of AZD1222 vaccination. These receptors originate from an adult in good health.

The chain carries TRBV7-2 and TRBJ2-5; tentatively, D is TRBD1 (5 bases). CDR1 and CDR2 from the germline V gene are SGHTA and FQGNSA. This CDR3 contains 14 residues. V gave up 1 base and J gave up 8 bases, with 14 bases separating them. CDR3 DNA sequence: TGTGCCAGCAGCTTAGAGGTGGGGCGAACAACCCAGTACTTC. This translates into CASSLEVGRTTQYF.

The V and J genes are TRBV10-3 and TRBJ2-7; 8 nucleotides align to TRBD1. The V gene end was trimmed by 10 bases and the J gene end by 3 bases; junction bases not matched to a gene: 5. Germline CDR1 and CDR2: ENHRY and SYGVKD. The CDR3 covers 12 residues. CDR3 amino acids: CATGGTGYEQYF. CDR3 DNA: TGTGCCACTGGAGGGACAGGCTACGAGCAGTACTTC.

The chain is built from TRBV6-1 and TRBJ1-2; D is unclear. This CDR3 has 17 amino acids. Trimming took 1 base from V and 0 from J, leaving 15 bases between them. Germline V CDR1 and CDR2: MNHNS, SASEGT. CDR3 residues: CASSEVVRHPTNYGYTF. DNA of the CDR3: TGTGCCAGCAGTGAAGTCGTAAGACATCCGACTAACTATGGCTACACCTTC.

The rearrangement links TRBV3-1 (or the pseudogene TRBV3-2) to TRBJ2-7; 10 nucleotides align to TRBD2. V lost 3 bases and J lost 4; bases outside the gene matches: 6. Looked up from germline, CDR1 is LGHDT and CDR2 is YNNKEL (reference sequence). This CDR3 contains 15 residues. CDR3 sequence reads: CASSHASGSKYEQYF. CDR3 in DNA: TGTGCCAGCAGCCATGCTAGCGGGAGTAAGTACGAGCAGTACTTC.

The chain uses TRBV7-2 and TRBJ2-5; a possible D gene is TRBD2 (7 bases). Deletions cut 6 bases from V and 0 bases from J, with 17 bases between. CDR1 is SGHTA, CDR2 FQGNSA, per germline. The CDR3 is made up of 16 amino acids. CDR3 DNA sequence: TGTGCCAGCAGTTCGGGGGGCAAGCGGTACCAAGAGACCCAGTACTTC. This codes for CASSSGGKRYQETQYF.

This clone occurred a few times. Other DNA sequences from this sample encode an identical CDR3 as well. The rearrangement links TRBV18 to TRBJ2-7; D may match TRBD1 or TRBD2 (5 bases each). The V gene's germline CDR1 is KGHSH and CDR2 LQKENI. The CDR3 is 14 residues long. The V end lost 3 bases, the J end lost 3 bases, and 12 bases lay between the germline ends. The CDR3 here is CASSPRTGLYEQYF. Written as DNA, the CDR3 is TGTGCCAGCTCACCCAGAACAGGACTCTACGAGCAGTACTTC.

The chain uses TRBV6-5 and TRBJ1-1; D is unresolved. The CDR3 is 15 amino acids. V lost 2 bases, J lost 3 bases, and 13 bases lay in between. CDR1 and CDR2 (germline): MNHEY, SVGAGI. CDR3 bases: TGTGCCAGCAGTTACCGCGACGACGCCCACACTGAAGCTTTCTTT. Its translation: CASSYRDDAHTEAFF.

The gene calls are TRBV4-1 and TRBJ1-3; possibly TRBD1 for D (5 bases). Germline V gives CDR1 MGHRA, CDR2 YSYEKL. Trimming took off 1 base at V and 4 bases at J, with 14 bases between the two ends. The CDR3 extends over 16 amino acids. The CDR3: CASSQGHGAGGNTIYF. The DNA of the CDR3 is TGCGCCAGCAGCCAAGGGCATGGGGCGGGAGGAAACACCATATATTTT.

The chain employs TRBV7-3 and TRBJ2-3, with 7 bases identical to TRBD1. The CDR3 totals 17 residues. CDR1 and CDR2 from the germline V gene are SGHTA and FQGTGA. V was clipped by 3 bases and J by 2 bases; unmatched bases: 11. The CDR3 nucleotides are TGTGCCAGCAGCTTCAAACTGGGACAGCCCCACACAGATACGCAGTATTTT. It yields the protein CASSFKLGQPHTDTQYF.

V usage is TRBV6-2 or TRBV6-3 and J usage is TRBJ2-5, with a possible D match to TRBD1 (7 bases). V was trimmed by 2 bases and J by 6 bases, leaving 10 bases between them. This CDR3 contains 13 residues. CDR1 and CDR2 from the germline V gene are MNHEY and SVGEGT. In DNA, the CDR3 is TGTGCCAGCAGTTACGCAGGGGGGAAGACCCAGTACTTC. Residues: CASSYAGGKTQYF.

The V call is TRBV4-1, the J call TRBJ2-7, with 7 nucleotides matching TRBD2. Germline CDR1 is MGHRA and CDR2 is YSYEKL. The V segment lost 4 bases and the J segment 5 bases; nucleotides outside the gene matches: 8. The CDR3 totals 14 residues. The CDR3 bases are TGCGCCAGCAGCCCCCGGGGACTAACAGACGAGCAGTACTTC. It translates to CASSPRGLTDEQYF.

This rearrangement joins TRBV6-5 to TRBJ2-6; 7 nucleotides align to TRBD2. V dropped 7 bases and J dropped 4; count of bases not matched to a gene: 7. CDR1 is MNHEY, CDR2 SVGAGI, per germline. There are 15 residues in the CDR3. The CDR3 sequence is CASTPGGTGANVLTF. As DNA, the CDR3 is TGTGCCAGCACACCGGGGGGAACAGGGGCCAACGTCCTGACTTTC.

The chain uses TRBV10-2 and TRBJ2-2; 9 positions match TRBD2. CDR1 WSHSY and CDR2 SAAADI come from the germline V gene. CDR3 length: 17 residues. With V trimmed by 5 bases and J by 1 base, 8 bases remained unmatched. This CDR3 is CASSRSTTSGNTGELFF. The DNA for the CDR3 is TGCGCCAGCAGTCGCTCCACGACTAGCGGGAACACCGGGGAGCTGTTTTTT.

The J gene is TRBJ1-5, the V gene TRBV6-6; the match to TRBD1 covers 7 bases. Looked up from germline, CDR1 is MNHNY and CDR2 is SVGAGI (reference sequence). The CDR3 has 14 amino acids. V gave up 6 bases and J gave up 8 bases; unmatched junction bases: 10. CDR3 amino acids: CASSKTGKEEPQHF. Written as DNA, the CDR3 is TGTGCCAGCAGCAAGACAGGGAAAGAGGAGCCCCAGCATTTT.

V is TRBV3-1 (or the pseudogene TRBV3-2) and J is TRBJ1-2, with D perhaps TRBD1 (5 bases). Germline V gives CDR1 LGHDT, CDR2 YNNKEL (reference sequence). The CDR3 contains 15 residues. The germline V and J ends were trimmed by 0 bases and 4 bases, with 12 bases remaining between them. The CDR3 DNA is TGTGCCAGCAGCCAAGATTGGCAGGGACCCTATGGCTACACCTTC. Protein product: CASSQDWQGPYGYTF.

The V gene is TRBV5-6, the J gene TRBJ1-2; D gene unclear. In germline, CDR1 is SGHDT, CDR2 YYEEEE. V dropped 4 bases and J dropped 0 bases, with 16 bases sitting between them. The CDR3 spans 16 residues. The DNA of the CDR3 is TGTGCCAGCAGCCATCGTAACCGGAAGGCTAACTATGGCTACACCTTC. This gives the protein CASSHRNRKANYGYTF.

The chain combines TRBV12-5 with TRBJ2-1; D ambiguous. The CDR3 covers 14 residues. V was pared by 1 base and J by 4 bases, with 8 bases between. Germline V gives CDR1 LGHNT, CDR2 FRNRAP. The CDR3 is CASGLDLGYNEQFF. The CDR3, as DNA: TGTGCTAGTGGTTTGGATCTCGGGTACAATGAGCAGTTCTTC.

The chain uses TRBV3-1 (or the pseudogene TRBV3-2) and TRBJ1-5; D is unclear. V was clipped by 1 base and J by 2 bases, with 6 bases between them. In germline, CDR1 is LGHDT, CDR2 YNNKEL (reference sequence). This CDR3 is 14 amino acids long. In nucleotides, the CDR3 is TGTGCCAGCAGCCAAGGCATGGGCAATCAGCCCCAGCATTTT. It codes for CASSQGMGNQPQHF.

V usage is TRBV5-6 and J usage is TRBJ2-7; D is perhaps TRBD1 (5 bases). This CDR3 is built from 13 residues. V shed 0 bases and J shed 3 bases, with 7 bases lying between them. Germline assignment: CDR1 SGHDT and CDR2 YYEEEE. The CDR3 sequence is CASSLGQLYEQYF. The CDR3 coding sequence is TGTGCCAGCAGCTTGGGACAGCTCTACGAGCAGTACTTC.

J is TRBJ1-6 and V is TRBV5-5; the D gene is possibly TRBD1 (6 bases). The V and J ends lost 0 bases and 6 bases respectively, with 13 bases between them. The CDR3 is 16 residues long. Looked up from germline, CDR1 is SGHKS and CDR2 is YYEKEE (reference sequence). Here the CDR3 DNA reads TGTGCCAGCAGCTTGGAACAGGGCTTAAGTAATTCACCCCTCCACTTT. Translated, it gives CASSLEQGLSNSPLHF.

This chain connects TRBV4-3 to TRBJ1-2; possibly TRBD1 for D (5 bases). The length of the CDR3 is 15 residues. V was trimmed by 4 bases and J by 0 bases, leaving 12 bases between them. Germline values: CDR1 LGHNA, CDR2 YSLEER. CDR3 region: CASSRDRATNYGYTF. CDR3 coding DNA: TGCGCCAGCAGCCGCGACAGAGCCACTAACTATGGCTACACCTTC.

V gene TRBV3-1 (or the pseudogene TRBV3-2) combines with J gene TRBJ1-5; TRBD1 matches at 7 bases. This CDR3 has 14 amino acids. Per the germline V gene, CDR1 is LGHDT and CDR2 is YNNKEL (reference sequence). The V and J ends lost 7 bases and 6 bases, in that order; junction bases with no gene match: 9. CDR3 region: CASIVDRPGQPQHF. Here the CDR3 DNA reads TGTGCCAGCATCGTGGACAGGCCGGGTCAGCCCCAGCATTTT.

The DNA of the CDR3 is TGCGCCAGCAGCCAAGTTCAGGGGACGAACACCGGGGAGCTGTTTTTT. This codes for CASSQVQGTNTGELFF. This chain connects TRBV4-3 to TRBJ2-2; D may be TRBD1 (6 bases). The CDR3 loop spans 16 amino acids. Germline V CDR1 and CDR2: LGHNA, YSLEER. The V end was cut by 1 base, the J end by 0 bases, with 9 bases between.

The chain has TRBV7-9 and TRBJ2-1, with D possibly being TRBD1 (6 bases). CDR1 and CDR2 from the germline V gene are SEHNR and FQNEAQ (reference sequence). The CDR3 spans 13 residues. Trimming cost V 5 bases and J 10 bases, with 15 bases left between them. CDR3 in DNA: TGTGCCAGCAGCCCAGGGACACCCAGGGAGCAGTTCTTC. It yields the protein CASSPGTPREQFF.

This clone was observed once. V gene TRBV7-2 combines with J gene TRBJ2-5, with 7 bases identical to TRBD2. Per germline, CDR1 SGHTA and CDR2 FQGNSA. The junction had 9 bases not matched to a gene; V was cut back by 0 bases and J by 2 bases. The CDR3 sequence is 17 residues long. The chain's CDR3 is CASSLALATGLQETQYF. CDR3 sequence (DNA): TGTGCCAGCAGCTTAGCACTAGCGACTGGTCTTCAAGAGACCCAGTACTTC.

The gene calls are TRBV19 and TRBJ2-7; D possibly uses TRBD1 or TRBD2 (5 bases each). Trimming removed 4 bases from V and 1 base from J, with 11 bases in between. The CDR3 is 14 residues long. CDR1 LNHDA and CDR2 SQIVND come from the germline V gene (reference sequence). The CDR3 DNA reads as TGTGCCAGTAGTAAGGGGACGGGATCCTACGAGCAGTACTTC. The encoded protein is CASSKGTGSYEQYF.

The CDR3 DNA reads as TGTGCCAGCAGTCAATGGGGGGAAAGGACCCAGTACTTC. Its protein is CASSQWGERTQYF. V gene TRBV28 combines with J gene TRBJ2-5; TRBD2 is a possible D gene (6 bases). This CDR3 region has 13 residues. Trimming took off 5 bases at V and 7 bases at J, with 14 bases between the two ends. CDR1 MDHEN and CDR2 SYDVKM come from the germline V gene.

Note on this clone: One end of the junction is discordant with germline, which a read error may explain. V is TRBV27 and J is TRBJ1-6; D is ambiguous. This CDR3 has 15 amino acids. Germline CDR1 is MNHEY and CDR2 is SMNVEV (reference sequence). CDR3 sequence reads: CASRLWTGGNSPLHF. The CDR3 nucleotides read TGTGCCAGCCGTTTATGGACCGGCGGGAATTCACCCCTCCACTTT.